The clone carrying this TCR beta chain is identified as medium-sized (0.01 to 0.1%) from frequency. Participants were all in good physical condition and free of acute infection. Confirmation of patient neurodegeneration relied on biomarkers such as neurofilament, amyloid-beta and tau. CSF cells underwent 10X single-cell V(D)J and 5' gene-expression profiling. TCRdb reprocessed the 10x single-cell sequencing reads, keeping one entry per CDR3 protein, no DNA. The sample holds roughly 1,400 distinct CDR3 sequences. Per germline, CDR1 SGHRS and CDR2 YFSETQ. CDR3 length equals 19 residues. These data belong to a study of CD8 T cells in cerebrospinal fluid in Alzheimer's disease.

This clonotype originated in a human donor with mild cognitive impairment. The chain uses TRBV5-1 and TRBJ2-3; the D call from TCRdb, TRBD1, cannot be confirmed without DNA. Sequencing was carried out using cerebrospinal fluid. CDR3 sequence: CASTGSPRATDSTTDTQYF.